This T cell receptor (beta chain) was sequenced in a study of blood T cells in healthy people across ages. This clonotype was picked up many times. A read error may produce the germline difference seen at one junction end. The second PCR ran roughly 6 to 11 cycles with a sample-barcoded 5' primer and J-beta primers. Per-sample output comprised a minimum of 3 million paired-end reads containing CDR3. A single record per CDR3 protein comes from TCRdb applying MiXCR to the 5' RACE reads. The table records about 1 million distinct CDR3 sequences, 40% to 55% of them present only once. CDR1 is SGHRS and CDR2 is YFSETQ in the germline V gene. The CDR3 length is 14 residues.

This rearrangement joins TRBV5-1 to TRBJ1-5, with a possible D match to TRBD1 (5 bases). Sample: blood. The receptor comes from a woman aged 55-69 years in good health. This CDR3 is CASSLGGGNQPQHF. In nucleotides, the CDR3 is TGTGCCAGCAGCTTAGGCGGGGGGAATCAGCCCCAGCATTTT.